These 27 T cell receptor beta chains were sequenced from one sample in a study of CD8 T cells in Susac syndrome. RNA was extracted with the RNeasy kit, and a quantity of roughly 0.5 to 1 ug was reverse transcribed using random hexamers. One entry per CDR3 protein, called by TCRdb with MiXCR from the immunoSEQ multiplex PCR reads. The data show about 140,000 distinct CDR3 sequences, around 95% seen once. Source material: CD4+ T cells from PBMCs. The receptors stem from a human donor with Susac syndrome.

This chain uses TRBV12-3 or TRBV12-4 with TRBJ2-1; tentative D call: TRBD1 (6 bases). This CDR3 has 15 residues. The V and J ends lost 6 bases and 3 bases respectively, with 15 bases between them. As DNA, the CDR3 is TGTGCCAGCAGCCTAACGACAGGAGACTACAATGAGCAGTTCTTC. Protein sequence: CASSLTTGDYNEQFF.

This clonotype was found a few times. The chain employs TRBV5-4 and TRBJ1-1, with D possibly matching TRBD1 (5 bases). Germline CDR1 is SGHNT and CDR2 is YYREEE (reference sequence). The CDR3 covers 13 residues. Trimming cost V 5 bases and J 4 bases, with 12 bases left between them. In DNA, the CDR3 is TGTGCCAGCAGTGGGACCGGGGGCACTGAAGCTTTCTTT. The encoded protein is CASSGTGGTEAFF.

This rearrangement joins TRBV14 to TRBJ1-1; no clear D gene. V was pared by 1 base and J by 8 bases, with 11 bases between. Looked up from germline, CDR1 is SGHDN and CDR2 is FVKESK. CDR3 length equals 13 residues. The CDR3 sequence is CASSQVPSGEAFF. CDR3 sequence (DNA): TGTGCCAGCAGCCAAGTCCCCTCGGGGGAAGCTTTCTTT.

The chain is built from TRBV30 and TRBJ1-1, with 10 bases aligning to TRBD1. The V gene end was trimmed by 0 bases and the J gene end by 0 bases; junction bases not matched to a gene: 7. In germline, CDR1 is GTSNPN, CDR2 SVGIG (reference sequence). This CDR3 has 17 amino acids. CDR3 in amino acids: CAWSVERGQGLNTEAFF. The DNA for the CDR3 is TGTGCCTGGAGTGTAGAGAGGGGACAGGGGCTGAACACTGAAGCTTTCTTT. The variable domain in full, completed from reference TRBV30 and TRBJ1-1, reads SQTIHQWPATLVQPVGSPLSLECTVEGTSNPNLYWYRQAAGRGLQLLFYSVGIGQISSEVPQNLSASRPQDRQFILSSKKLLLSDSGFYLCAWSVERGQGLNTEAFFGQGTRLTVV.

The chain combines TRBV20-1 with TRBJ1-1; D might be TRBD1 (5 bases). CDR1 and CDR2 (germline): DFQATT, SNEGSKA (reference sequence). CDR3 length: 15 residues. With 1 base removed from V and 0 bases from J, the gap between germline ends came to 12 bases. In DNA form, the CDR3 reads TGCAGTGCTAGAGGGCAGGGAGCCCTGAACACTGAAGCTTTCTTT. This codes for CSARGQGALNTEAFF.

The chain has TRBV28 and TRBJ1-5; TRBD1 is a possible D gene (6 bases). Germline CDR1 and CDR2: MDHEN and SYDVKM. The CDR3 covers 15 residues. Trimming removed 3 bases from V and 4 bases from J, with 13 bases in between. CDR3 residues: CASSLDSKGNQPQHF. The CDR3 DNA is TGTGCCAGCAGTTTGGACAGCAAAGGAAATCAGCCCCAGCATTTT.

V usage is TRBV18 and J usage is TRBJ2-2; D is unresolved. The CDR3 runs to 16 residues. V was trimmed by 0 bases and J by 5 bases, leaving 13 bases between them. Per the germline V gene, CDR1 is KGHSH and CDR2 is LQKENI. CDR3 DNA sequence: TGTGCCAGCTCACCACCGAGAGGAACATTGACCGGGGAGCTGTTTTTT. Its translation: CASSPPRGTLTGELFF.

The J gene is TRBJ2-1, the V gene TRBV30; no clear D gene. The CDR3 runs to 11 residues. Germline CDR1 and CDR2: GTSNPN and SVGIG (reference sequence). Trimming pared 1 base from V and 6 bases from J, leaving 4 bases between. The CDR3 loop is CAWSGSNEQFF. In DNA form, the CDR3 reads TGTGCCTGGAGTGGATCCAATGAGCAGTTCTTC.

The chain has TRBV7-2 and TRBJ2-7; TRBD2 aligns across 13 bases. The CDR3 length is 15 residues. Trimming at V came to 5 bases and at J to 8 bases, leaving 9 bases not matched to a gene. Germline-derived CDR1 and CDR2 are SGHTA and FQGNSA. For the CDR3, the DNA is TGTGCCAGCAGCCCCCCGAGGGGACTAGCGGGGAAGCAGTACTTC. Amino acid sequence: CASSPPRGLAGKQYF. Supplemented by reference TRBV7-2 and TRBJ2-7, the full variable domain reads GAGVSQSPSNKVTEKGKDVELRCDPISGHTALYWYRQSLGQGLEFLIYFQGNSAPDKSGLPSDRFSAERTGGSVSTLTIQRTQQEDSAVYLCASSPPRGLAGKQYFGPGTRLTVT.

This clonotype has a single count. This chain joins TRBV14 and TRBJ2-2; D is undetermined. Trimming left V 1 base short and J 6 bases short, with 6 bases between. CDR3 length: 13 residues. Germline lookup yields CDR1 SGHDN and CDR2 FVKESK. This CDR3 is CASSQALAGELFF. CDR3 bases: TGTGCCAGCAGCCAAGCTCTAGCCGGGGAGCTGTTTTTT.

V usage is TRBV20-1 and J usage is TRBJ1-2; D is ambiguous. V was clipped by 6 bases and J by 3 bases, with 8 bases between them. The CDR3 has 11 amino acids. Germline V gives CDR1 DFQATT, CDR2 SNEGSKA (reference sequence). CDR3 DNA sequence: TGCAGTGCCCCAATCGACTATGGCTACACCTTC. This encodes CSAPIDYGYTF.

The chain uses TRBV5-1 and TRBJ2-6, with unresolved D. The CDR3 runs 15 residues. The germline V gene encodes CDR1 SGHRS and CDR2 YFSETQ. V was clipped by 2 bases and J by 3 bases, with 9 bases between them. The CDR3 region has the DNA TGCGCCAGCAGCTTTGAACGTGGTGGGGCCAACGTCCTGACTTTC. This gives the protein CASSFERGGANVLTF.

This sequence joins TRBV20-1 and TRBJ2-7; TRBD1 matches 9 bases. Germline V CDR1 and CDR2: DFQATT, SNEGSKA (reference sequence). There are 15 residues in the CDR3. The V segment lost 0 bases and the J segment 2 bases; nucleotides outside the gene matches: 5. Here the CDR3 DNA reads TGCAGTGCTAGAGATGCGGGACAGGGAGCCTACGAGCAGTACTTC. The encoded protein is CSARDAGQGAYEQYF.

The V call is TRBV20-1, the J call TRBJ1-5, with D possibly TRBD1 on 6 matching bases. V dropped 0 bases and J dropped 0 bases, with 18 bases sitting between them. The CDR3 has 18 residues. Germline V gene sequence: CDR1 DFQATT, CDR2 SNEGSKA (reference sequence). The CDR3 nucleotides read TGCAGTGCTAGAGATTGGCAGGGGACCCCTGATAGCAATCAGCCCCAGCATTTT. Translation gives CSARDWQGTPDSNQPQHF.

The V call is TRBV18, the J call TRBJ1-6; TRBD1 might be the D (5 bases). CDR1 and CDR2 (germline): KGHSH, LQKENI. Deletions cut 2 bases from V and 10 bases from J, with 12 bases between. CDR3 size: 14 residues. CDR3 nucleotides: TGTGCCAGCTCACCAAACGGGGGAAGCTCACCCCTCCACTTT. This translates into CASSPNGGSSPLHF.

The chain links TRBV25-1 to TRBJ2-1; no reliable D call. The V and J ends lost 7 bases and 2 bases respectively, with 12 bases between them. The CDR3 has 14 amino acids. The V gene's germline CDR1 is MGHDK and CDR2 SYGVNS. CDR3 coding DNA: TGTGCCAGCACTACAGACCAAGCCTACAATGAGCAGTTCTTC. Its protein product is CASTTDQAYNEQFF.

This chain uses TRBV20-1 with TRBJ1-1; 8 positions match TRBD1. The CDR3 spans 15 residues. Germline CDR1 reads DFQATT; CDR2 reads SNEGSKA (reference sequence). J gave up 5 bases and V 2 bases, and 10 bases lay outside the gene matches. The CDR3 spells CSARPPTGGGTEAFF. DNA for the CDR3: TGCAGTGCTAGACCCCCCACAGGGGGGGGAACTGAAGCTTTCTTT.

This clonotype was detected only a few times. The V and J genes are TRBV15 and TRBJ1-2; unclear D gene. The CDR3 has 12 residues. Trimming shortened V by 1 base and J by 8 bases, and 8 bases separated the two germline ends. CDR1 LNHNV and CDR2 YYDKDF come from the germline V gene (reference sequence). The CDR3: CATSRVGYGYTF. The CDR3 region has the DNA TGTGCCACCAGCAGAGTCGGGTACGGCTACACCTTC. The variable domain in full, with the rest retrieved from reference TRBV15 and TRBJ1-2, is DAMVIQNPRYQVTQFGKPVTLSCSQTLNHNVMYWYQQKSSQAPKLLFHYYDKDFNNEADTPDNFQSRRPNTSFCFLDIRSPGLGDTAMYLCATSRVGYGYTFGSGTRLTVV.

This rearrangement joins TRBV15 to TRBJ2-4; 15 bases align to TRBD2. Trimming cost V 5 bases and J 5 bases; bases outside gene matches: 4. CDR3 length equals 16 residues. CDR1 is LNHNV, CDR2 YYDKDF, per germline (reference sequence). The CDR3 region has the DNA TGTGCCACCAGCCGGGGACTAGCGGGAGGTGAAAACATTCAGTACTTC. Its protein product is CATSRGLAGGENIQYF.

V usage is TRBV7-2 and J usage is TRBJ2-1, with D tentatively TRBD1 (7 bases). This CDR3 has 15 amino acids. Germline V gene sequence: CDR1 SGHTA, CDR2 FQGNSA. Trimming shortened V by 5 bases and J by 4 bases, and 15 bases separated the two germline ends. In DNA form, the CDR3 reads TGTGCCAGCAGCCAGGGGGGTTACAAGTACAATGAGCAGTTCTTC. Its protein is CASSQGGYKYNEQFF.

The chain is built from TRBV7-9 and TRBJ2-5, with D perhaps TRBD1 (6 bases). This CDR3 contains 17 residues. Germline V gives CDR1 SEHNR, CDR2 FQNEAQ (reference sequence). The V end lost 5 bases, the J end lost 1 base, and 20 bases lay between the germline ends. CDR3 sequence (DNA): TGTGCCAGCAGCCCCATGTTAGGGACAACTATCCAAGAGACCCAGTACTTC. Its protein product is CASSPMLGTTIQETQYF.

The V and J genes are TRBV9 and TRBJ2-1; D is unresolved. Trimming pared 3 bases from V and 0 bases from J, leaving 10 bases between. This CDR3 contains 15 residues. The germline V gene encodes CDR1 SGDLS and CDR2 YYNGEE. The CDR3 here is CASSDDTSSYNEQFF. CDR3 in DNA: TGTGCCAGCAGCGATGATACGAGCTCCTACAATGAGCAGTTCTTC.

The V call is TRBV6-5, the J call TRBJ1-6, with TRBD1 as a possible D gene (5 bases). The length of the CDR3 is 18 residues. Trimming shortened V by 0 bases and J by 0 bases, and 12 bases separated the two germline ends. The germline V gene encodes CDR1 MNHEY and CDR2 SVGAGI. The CDR3 DNA reads TGTGCCAGCAGTTACTCGGGACCGCATAGCTCCTATAATTCACCCCTCCACTTT. Amino acids: CASSYSGPHSSYNSPLHF.

The chain combines TRBV9 with TRBJ2-3, with 10 bases identical to TRBD2. Looked up from germline, CDR1 is SGDLS and CDR2 is YYNGEE. This CDR3 contains 16 residues. V lost 1 base to trimming and J lost 1 base; unmatched junction nucleotides: 3. In nucleotides, the CDR3 is TGTGCCAGCAGCGTACCTCTAGCGGGAGGCACAGATACGCAGTATTTT. Translating gives CASSVPLAGGTDTQYF.

The rearrangement links TRBV4-1 to TRBJ1-6; D unresolved. Germline V gene sequence: CDR1 MGHRA, CDR2 YSYEKL. The CDR3 length is 12 residues. The V and J ends lost 1 base and 15 bases respectively, with 10 bases between them. The CDR3 bases are TGCGCCAGCAGCCAAGGGAAGGGCTTCCTCCACTTT. This translates into CASSQGKGFLHF.

This clonotype showed up just once. This chain links TRBV30 with TRBJ2-7; tentatively, D is TRBD1 (6 bases). Germline assignment: CDR1 GTSNPN and CDR2 SVGIG (reference sequence). Trimming took off 3 bases at V and 3 bases at J, with 15 bases between the two ends. This CDR3 region has 14 residues. CDR3 region: CAWRTSDRLYEQYF. The CDR3 coding sequence is TGTGCCTGGAGGACCTCGGACAGACTCTACGAGCAGTACTTC.

This chain uses TRBV29-1 with TRBJ1-1; D is perhaps TRBD1 (6 bases). In germline, CDR1 is SQVTM, CDR2 ANQGSEA. The CDR3 extends over 12 amino acids. Trimming stripped 6 bases from V and 5 bases from J, with 13 bases between. This CDR3 is CSVTTGSTEAFF. CDR3 coding DNA: TGCAGCGTAACCACAGGGAGTACTGAAGCTTTCTTT. The complete variable domain, with remaining parts taken from reference TRBV29-1 and TRBJ1-1, reads SAVISQKPSRDICQRGTSLTIQCQVDSQVTMMFWYRQQPGQSLTLIATANQGSEATYESGFVIDKFPISRPNLTFSTLTVSNMSPEDSSIYLCSVTTGSTEAFFGQGTRLTVV.